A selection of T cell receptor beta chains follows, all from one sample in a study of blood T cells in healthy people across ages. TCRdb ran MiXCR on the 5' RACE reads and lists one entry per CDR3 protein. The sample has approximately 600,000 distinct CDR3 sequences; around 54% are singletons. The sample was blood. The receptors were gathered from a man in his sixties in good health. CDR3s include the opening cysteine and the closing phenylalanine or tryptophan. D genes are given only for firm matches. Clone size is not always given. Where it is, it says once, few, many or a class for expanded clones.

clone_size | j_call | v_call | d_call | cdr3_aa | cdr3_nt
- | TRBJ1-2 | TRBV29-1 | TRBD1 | CSVAGTGGDHYSYTF | TGTAGCGTTGCCGGGACAGGGGGCGACCACTATAGCTACACCTTC
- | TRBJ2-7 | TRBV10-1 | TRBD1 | CASSEDGTGSYEQYF | TGCGCCAGCAGTGAGGATGGGACAGGCTCCTACGAGCAGTACTTC
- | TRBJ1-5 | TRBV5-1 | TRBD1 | CASSLGTGGREPQHF | TGCGCCAGCAGCTTGGGGACAGGGGGCAGGGAGCCCCAGCATTTT
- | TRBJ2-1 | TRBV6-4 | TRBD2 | CASSGAPGGLYNEQFF | TGTGCCAGCAGTGGCGCACCGGGGGGGCTCTACAATGAGCAGTTCTTC
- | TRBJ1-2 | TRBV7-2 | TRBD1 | CASSLGTGSQYGYTF | TGTGCCAGCAGCTTGGGGACAGGGTCACAGTATGGCTACACCTTC
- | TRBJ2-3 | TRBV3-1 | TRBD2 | CASSLSGRGDTQYF | TGTGCCAGCAGCCTTAGCGGGCGGGGAGATACGCAGTATTTT
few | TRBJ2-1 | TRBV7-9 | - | CASSLLEGYNEQFF | TGTGCCAGCAGCTTATTAGAGGGGTACAATGAGCAGTTCTTC
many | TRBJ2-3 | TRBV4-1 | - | CASSQGPQGSDTQYF | TGCGCCAGCAGCCAAGGGCCCCAGGGCTCAGATACGCAGTATTTT
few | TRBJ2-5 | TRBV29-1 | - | CSVNRERETQYF | TGCAGCGTGAACAGGGAGAGAGAGACCCAGTACTTC
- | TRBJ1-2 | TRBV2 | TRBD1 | CASTLGGTVHRGYTF | TGTGCCAGCACCCTAGGCGGGACAGTGCATCGCGGCTACACCTTC
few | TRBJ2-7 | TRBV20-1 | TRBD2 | CSGGTSGGSYEQYF | TGCAGCGGCGGGACTAGCGGAGGCTCCTACGAGCAGTACTTC
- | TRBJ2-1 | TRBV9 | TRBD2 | CASSVGVGGGPSEPQFF | TGTGCCAGCAGCGTAGGGGTCGGCGGGGGGCCCTCGGAACCACAGTTCTTC
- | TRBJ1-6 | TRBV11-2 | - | CASSLAAGVYSPLHF | TGTGCCAGCAGCTTAGCGGCAGGCGTATATTCACCCCTCCACTTT
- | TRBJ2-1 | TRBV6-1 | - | CASSEVTAGNEQFF | TGTGCCAGCAGTGAAGTCACAGCGGGCAATGAGCAGTTCTTC
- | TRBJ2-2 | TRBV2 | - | CASRTQGTGELFF | TGTGCCAGCAGGACCCAAGGCACCGGGGAGCTGTTTTTT
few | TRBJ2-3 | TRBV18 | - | CASSPPGRTDTQYF | TGTGCCAGCTCACCACCTGGCCGCACAGATACGCAGTATTTT
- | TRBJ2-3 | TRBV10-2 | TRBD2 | CASSVTAGGPPSTDTQYF | TGCGCCAGCAGTGTAACAGCGGGGGGCCCCCCGAGCACAGATACGCAGTATTTT
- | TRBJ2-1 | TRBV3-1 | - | CASSQGAVQFF | TGTGCCAGCAGCCAAGGGGCGGTGCAGTTCTTC
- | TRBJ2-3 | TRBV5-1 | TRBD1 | CASSLEGQPGTDTQYF | TGCGCCAGCAGCTTGGAGGGACAGCCAGGCACAGATACGCAGTATTTT